The 3 T cell receptor beta chains below were found in one sample sequenced in a study of neurological immune-mediated disorders. TCRdb reanalysed the 5' RACE reads using MiXCR and keeps one entry per CDR3 protein. The sample has approximately 26,000 distinct CDR3 sequences; about 3.5% are singletons. Specimen: PBMCs. The receptors were sampled from a young woman with multiple sclerosis.

This clonotype has a count of ten or more. The genes are TRBV20-1 and TRBJ2-7; D remains ambiguous. Germline lookup yields CDR1 DFQATT and CDR2 SNEGSKA (reference sequence). The CDR3 consists of 12 residues. Trimming removed 2 bases at V and 2 bases at J, with 7 bases between. The CDR3 is CSARFAAYEQYF. The CDR3 bases are TGCAGTGCTAGATTCGCCGCCTACGAGCAGTACTTC.

This clonotype was seen ten or more times. The chain uses TRBV15 and TRBJ2-2; 11 bases match TRBD1. With V trimmed by 0 bases and J by 1 base, 10 bases remained unmatched. Germline values: CDR1 LNHNV, CDR2 YYDKDF (reference sequence). This CDR3 region has 20 residues. The CDR3 protein is CATSRDLPGQGVGNTGELFF. The DNA for the CDR3 is TGTGCCACCAGCAGAGATCTACCGGGACAGGGGGTGGGGAACACCGGGGAGCTGTTTTTT.

Ten or more counts support this clonotype. A read error may explain this, as a much larger clone is one base away. V usage is TRBV5-5 and J usage is TRBJ2-1; D call uncertain. The V end lost 4 bases, the J end lost 8 bases, and 10 bases lay between the germline ends. The germline CDR1 and CDR2 sequences are SGHKS and YYEKEE (reference sequence). This CDR3 is 12 amino acids long. CDR3 bases: TGTGCCAGCAGCACTTTGGTCGATGAGCAGTTCTTC. As protein: CASSTLVDEQFF.